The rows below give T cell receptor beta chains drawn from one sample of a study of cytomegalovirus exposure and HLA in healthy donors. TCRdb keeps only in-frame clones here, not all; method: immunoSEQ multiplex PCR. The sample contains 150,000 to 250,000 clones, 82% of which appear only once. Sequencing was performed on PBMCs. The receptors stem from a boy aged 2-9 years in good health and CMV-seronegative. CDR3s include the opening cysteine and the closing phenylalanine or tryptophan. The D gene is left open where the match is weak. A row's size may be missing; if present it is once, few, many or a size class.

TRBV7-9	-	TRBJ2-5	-	TGTGCCAGCAGCTTAGGCTCGGGACTTCAAGAGACCCAGTACTTC	CASSLGSGLQETQYF
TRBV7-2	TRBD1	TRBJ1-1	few	TGTGCCAGCAGCTATTGGGACAGGGGCTACACTGAAGCTTTCTTT	CASSYWDRGYTEAFF
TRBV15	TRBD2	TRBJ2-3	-	TGTGCCACCAGCAGAGATACGGCTAGCGGGGGACGGGGCACAGATACGCAGTATTTT	CATSRDTASGGRGTDTQYF
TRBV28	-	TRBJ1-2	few	TGTGCCAGCAGTTCGGGGATCCAAATCGCTTACCCCTTCTATGGCTACACCTTC	CASSSGIQIAYPFYGYTF
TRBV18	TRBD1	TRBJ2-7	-	TGTGCCAGCTCACCCTCGACAGGGGGGTACGAGCAGTACTTC	CASSPSTGGYEQYF
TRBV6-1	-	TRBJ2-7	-	TGTGCCAGCAGTGACGCCAGGGCCCGACCCTACGAGCAGTACTTC	CASSDARARPYEQYF
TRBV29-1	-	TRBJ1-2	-	TGCAGCGTTGAAGCGAAAGGACAGCGGTTTCTCTATGGCTACACCTTC	CSVEAKGQRFLYGYTF
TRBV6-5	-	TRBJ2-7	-	TGTGCCAGCAGTTACGGTGGTGGGGTACCAGGGTACGAGCAGTACTTC	CASSYGGGVPGYEQYF
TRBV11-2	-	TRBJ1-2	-	TGTGCCAGCAGCTTAGGGCAGGGGTTTACTCATTATGGCTACACCTTC	CASSLGQGFTHYGYTF
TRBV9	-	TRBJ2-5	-	TGTGCCAGCAGCGCGCCTTATGGAGGAAGGGGGAGCGGGGCAGACGAGACCCAGTACTTC	CASSAPYGGRGSGADETQYF
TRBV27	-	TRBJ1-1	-	TGTGCCAGCAGTTTTTCCCCCGGGACACCGAACACTGAAGCTTTCTTT	CASSFSPGTPNTEAFF
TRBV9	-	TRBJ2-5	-	TGTGCCAGCAGCGTAGACTACGGCGGGACCCAGTACTTC	CASSVDYGGTQYF
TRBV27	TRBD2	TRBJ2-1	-	TGTGCCAGCAGATCCGGACTAGCGGTAACCTACAATGAGCAGTTCTTC	CASRSGLAVTYNEQFF
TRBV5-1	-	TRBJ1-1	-	TGCGCCAGCAGCTTAGCAGGGGATGGAACTGAAGCTTTCTTT	CASSLAGDGTEAFF
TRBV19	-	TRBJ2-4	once	TGTGCCAGTAGTATTTTTGGCCTCAAGGAGGGCAAAAACATTCAGTACTTC	CASSIFGLKEGKNIQYF
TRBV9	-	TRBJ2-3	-	TGTGCCAGCAGCTTAAGACCGACAGGGAGGAGCACAGATACGCAGTATTTT	CASSLRPTGRSTDTQYF
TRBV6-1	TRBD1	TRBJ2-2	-	TGTGCCAGCAGTATGGACAGGGACGGGGAGCTGTTTTTT	CASSMDRDGELFF
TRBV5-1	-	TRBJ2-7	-	TGCGCCAGCAGCCTCGACAACCTCTACTACGAGCAGTACTTC	CASSLDNLYYEQYF
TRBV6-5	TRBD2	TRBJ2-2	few	TGTGCCAGCAGTTTTAATAGCGGGGGGGCCGGGGAGCTGTTTTTT	CASSFNSGGAGELFF
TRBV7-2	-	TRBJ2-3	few	TGTGCCAGCAGCTCCACATATACGCAGTATTTT	CASSSTYTQYF
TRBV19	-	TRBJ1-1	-	TGTGCCAGCGATACCCCCGGGCGACGGCGGGGAACTGAAGCTTTCTTT	CASDTPGRRRGTEAFF
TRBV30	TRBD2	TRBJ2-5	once	TGTGCCTGGAGTGTACGATTCTTAGCGGGGGAAGAGACCCAGTACTTC	CAWSVRFLAGEETQYF
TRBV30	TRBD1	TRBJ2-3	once	TGTGCCTGGAGTGCAGGGACAGGGGGCGCGGAAGATACGCAGTATTTT	CAWSAGTGGAEDTQYF
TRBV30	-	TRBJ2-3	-	TGTGCCTGGACCCACAGCGGGCCCACGGGTACGCAGTATTTT	CAWTHSGPTGTQYF
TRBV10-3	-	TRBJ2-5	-	TGTGCCATCAGTGAGTCGGGCGCGGACTCGGCATATCAAGAGACCCAGTACTTC	CAISESGADSAYQETQYF
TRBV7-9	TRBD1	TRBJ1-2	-	TGTGCCAGCAGCTCCCGACAGGGCTATCGAGGCTACACCTTC	CASSSRQGYRGYTF
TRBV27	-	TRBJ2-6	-	TGTGCCAGCAGTTTAAGCCTGGCTGGGGCCAACGTCCTGACTTTC	CASSLSLAGANVLTF
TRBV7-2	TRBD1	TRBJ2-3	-	TGTGCCAGCAACTCTTGGGACAGGGCAGATACGCAGTATTTT	CASNSWDRADTQYF
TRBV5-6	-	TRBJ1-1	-	TGTGCCAGCAGCTTGGTTGGGGGGGCGGCTTTCTTT	CASSLVGGAAFF
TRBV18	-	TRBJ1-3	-	TGTGCCAGCTCACCATACAGGGAAGGAAACACCATATATTTT	CASSPYREGNTIYF
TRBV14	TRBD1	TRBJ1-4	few	TGTGCCAGCAGCCAAATCCCATCGGGACAGTTATTTTTT	CASSQIPSGQLFF
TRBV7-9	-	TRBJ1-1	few	TGTGCCAGCAGCTTAGGACAGGTGGATGAAGCTTTCTTT	CASSLGQVDEAFF
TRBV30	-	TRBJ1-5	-	TGTGCCTGGAGTGTACAGGGCAATCAGCCCCAGCATTTT	CAWSVQGNQPQHF
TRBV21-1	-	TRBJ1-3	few	TGTGCCAGCAGCAAGGGACAGGGGGCTTCTGGAAACACCATATATTTT	CASSKGQGASGNTIYF
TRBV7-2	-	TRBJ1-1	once	TGTGCCAGCAGTTTACGGGGGAACACTGAAGCTTTCTTT	CASSLRGNTEAFF
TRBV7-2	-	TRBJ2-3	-	TGTGCCAGCAGCCGGGACACTAGCACAGATACGCAGTATTTT	CASSRDTSTDTQYF
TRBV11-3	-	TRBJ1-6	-	TGTGCCAGCACCCTCCCGGGGGGCCGGAATTCACCCCTCCACTTT	CASTLPGGRNSPLHF
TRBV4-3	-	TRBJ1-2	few	TGCGCCAGCAGCCAAGTCGCGGGGGCGGGGTATGGCTACACCTTC	CASSQVAGAGYGYTF
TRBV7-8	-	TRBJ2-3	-	TGTGCCAGCAGCTTAGGGGCCCCGATCACAGATACGCAGTATTTT	CASSLGAPITDTQYF
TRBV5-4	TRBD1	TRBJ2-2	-	TGTGCCAGCAGCTTGGATGGGGGACAGGGGATGACCGGGGAGCTGTTTTTT	CASSLDGGQGMTGELFF
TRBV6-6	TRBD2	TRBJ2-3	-	TGTGCCAGCAGTTACCCGATTCGGGCTAGCGGTACGCAGTATTTT	CASSYPIRASGTQYF
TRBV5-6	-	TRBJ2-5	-	TGTGCCAGCAGCTTGGCGGGGGAGACCCAGTACTTC	CASSLAGETQYF
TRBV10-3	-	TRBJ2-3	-	TGTGCCATCAGCCAGGGGGGAGACACAGATACGCAGTATTTT	CAISQGGDTDTQYF
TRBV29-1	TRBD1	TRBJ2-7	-	TGCAGCATCACCCGGACAGGAAAAGTTAACGAGCAGTACTTC	CSITRTGKVNEQYF
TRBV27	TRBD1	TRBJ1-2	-	TGTGCCAGCTATAGTTTTGCGCAGGGGGGTAACTATGGCTACACCTTC	CASYSFAQGGNYGYTF
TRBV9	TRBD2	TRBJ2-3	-	TGTGCCAGCAGCGTAGAGAGCGGGGGGAGCACAGATACGCAGTATTTT	CASSVESGGSTDTQYF
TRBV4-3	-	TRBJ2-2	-	TGCGCCAGCAGCCAAGATGGGGGCAGGCTGACCGGGGAGCTGTTTTTT	CASSQDGGRLTGELFF
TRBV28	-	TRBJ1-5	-	TGTGCCAGCAGTTTAATTATTCAGCCCCAGCATTTT	CASSLIIQPQHF
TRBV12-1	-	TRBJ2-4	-	TGTGCCAGCAGCCCCCGGGGCATTCAGTACTTC	CASSPRGIQYF
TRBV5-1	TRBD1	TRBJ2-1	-	TGCGCCAGCAGCTCCAAAATCGACAGGGTACGCAATGAGCAGTTCTTC	CASSSKIDRVRNEQFF
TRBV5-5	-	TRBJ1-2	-	TGTGCCAGCAGCTTGAAGGCAGGGTATGGCTACACCTTC	CASSLKAGYGYTF
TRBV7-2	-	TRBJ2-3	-	TGTGCCAGCAGCTTAATCAGGGCCACAGATACGCAGTATTTT	CASSLIRATDTQYF
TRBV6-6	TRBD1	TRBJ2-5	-	TGTGCCAGCAGTGTGGGACAGGGGGGAGAGACCCAGTACTTC	CASSVGQGGETQYF